The clone carrying this T cell receptor (beta chain) was detected only a few times. Both 60 Vbeta primers and 13 Jbeta primers went into the PCR. The data were produced by immunoSEQ multiplex PCR, yet TCRdb's version contains in-frame clones alone and is incomplete. The data contain some 160,000 clones, 65% to 80% of them seen just once; the ten biggest clones take up 1.5% to 2%. The entry originates in a study of cytomegalovirus exposure and HLA in healthy donors. Germline V CDR1 and CDR2: MGHRA, YSYEKL. The CDR3 loop spans 16 amino acids. Germline trimming cut 4 bases from V and 6 bases from J; bases unmatched to any gene: 11.

This receptor was obtained from a woman younger than 45 in good health and CMV-seronegative. The source material was PBMCs. The V and J genes are TRBV4-1 and TRBJ2-3, with 9 bases that match TRBD1. The DNA of the CDR3 is TGCGCCAGCAGCCCCTTCGACAGGGGGGACTCGGATACGCAGTATTTT. Translated: CASSPFDRGDSDTQYF.